A selection of T cell receptor beta chains follows, all from one sample in a study of OX40 agonist ivuxolimab in advanced cancers. Sequenced by immunoSEQ multiplex PCR; TCRdb stores in-frame clones only, minus some. The sample lists more than 80,000 clones; roughly 89% were seen once. Sequences were derived from CD4+ or CD8+ T cells sorted from blood, sampled in a trial of the OX40 agonist ivuxolimab. The receptors were sampled from an adult with an advanced solid tumor such as melanoma, head and neck, liver or kidney cancer. Each CDR3 is given with its conserved first and last residue. The D gene is left open where the match is weak. The size field is filled for only some rows; it gives once, few, many or a size class.

v_gene: TRBV7-2
abundance: once
d_gene: -
j_gene: TRBJ2-2
CDR3aa: CASSIHTRRGFYTGELFF
CDR3nt: TGTGCCAGCAGCATCCATACTAGGCGGGGTTTTTACACCGGGGAGCTGTTTTTT

v_gene: TRBV19
abundance: -
d_gene: -
j_gene: TRBJ1-3
CDR3aa: CASSPGGGNTIYF
CDR3nt: TGTGCCAGTAGTCCCGGAGGAGGAAACACCATATATTTT

v_gene: TRBV4-3
abundance: few
d_gene: TRBD1
j_gene: TRBJ1-2
CDR3aa: CASSQVSGPGQGGINYGYTF
CDR3nt: TGCGCCAGCAGCCAAGTTTCCGGCCCGGGACAGGGGGGCATCAACTATGGCTACACCTTC

v_gene: TRBV4-3
abundance: -
d_gene: TRBD1
j_gene: TRBJ1-2
CDR3aa: CASSYGGTGVGYTF
CDR3nt: TGCGCCAGCAGCTACGGGGGGACAGGGGTTGGCTACACCTTC

v_gene: TRBV2
abundance: -
d_gene: -
j_gene: TRBJ1-5
CDR3aa: CASSEGGSGVNQPQHF
CDR3nt: TGTGCCAGCAGTGAAGGTGGTTCAGGGGTCAATCAGCCCCAGCATTTT

v_gene: TRBV30
abundance: -
d_gene: -
j_gene: TRBJ1-2
CDR3aa: CAWSIDGSVYGYTF
CDR3nt: TGTGCCTGGAGCATCGATGGCAGCGTCTATGGCTACACCTTC

v_gene: TRBV28
abundance: -
d_gene: -
j_gene: TRBJ1-5
CDR3aa: CASSLRGGPAFYQPQHF
CDR3nt: TGTGCCAGCAGTTTAAGGGGGGGGCCGGCATTTTATCAGCCCCAGCATTTT

v_gene: TRBV7-2
abundance: -
d_gene: TRBD2
j_gene: TRBJ2-1
CDR3aa: CASSQSSGPYNEQFF
CDR3nt: TGTGCCAGCAGCCAGTCTAGCGGCCCCTACAATGAGCAGTTCTTC

v_gene: TRBV6-4
abundance: once
d_gene: -
j_gene: TRBJ1-3
CDR3aa: CASSTSGVENTIYF
CDR3nt: TGTGCCAGCAGCACGTCGGGAGTTGAAAACACCATATATTTT

v_gene: TRBV5-1
abundance: -
d_gene: -
j_gene: TRBJ2-1
CDR3aa: CASSSTQGGEQFF
CDR3nt: TGCGCCAGCAGCTCCACCCAGGGAGGTGAGCAGTTCTTC

v_gene: TRBV11-3
abundance: few
d_gene: -
j_gene: TRBJ1-6
CDR3aa: CASSLRGTNSPLHF
CDR3nt: TGTGCCAGCAGCTTACGAGGGACCAATTCACCCCTCCACTTT

v_gene: TRBV28
abundance: -
d_gene: -
j_gene: TRBJ2-5
CDR3aa: CASSRYGDNERLGTQYF
CDR3nt: TGTGCCAGCAGCCGATACGGGGACAACGAGAGGTTAGGGACCCAGTACTTC

v_gene: TRBV6-5
abundance: -
d_gene: TRBD2
j_gene: TRBJ2-1
CDR3aa: CASSYSGLAYNEQFF
CDR3nt: TGTGCCAGCAGTTACTCGGGACTAGCCTACAATGAGCAGTTCTTC

v_gene: TRBV30
abundance: -
d_gene: -
j_gene: TRBJ1-1
CDR3aa: CAWSVLSHTEAFF
CDR3nt: TGTGCCTGGAGTGTACTGAGCCACACTGAAGCTTTCTTT

v_gene: TRBV5-6
abundance: -
d_gene: -
j_gene: TRBJ1-2
CDR3aa: CASSLGTANNYGYTF
CDR3nt: TGTGCCAGCAGCTTGGGGACAGCGAATAACTATGGTTACACCTTC

v_gene: TRBV30
abundance: -
d_gene: -
j_gene: TRBJ1-1
CDR3aa: CAWSPLRAAEAFF
CDR3nt: TGTGCCTGGAGCCCTCTCCGAGCGGCTGAAGCTTTCTTT

v_gene: TRBV9
abundance: -
d_gene: -
j_gene: TRBJ1-6
CDR3aa: CASSLAGVGNSPLHF
CDR3nt: TGTGCCAGCAGCCTAGCGGGGGTTGGCAATTCACCCCTCCACTTT

v_gene: TRBV6-5
abundance: once
d_gene: TRBD2
j_gene: TRBJ2-7
CDR3aa: CASSYSGGSEQYF
CDR3nt: TGTGCCAGCAGTTACTCGGGAGGGTCCGAGCAGTACTTC

v_gene: TRBV6-5
abundance: -
d_gene: -
j_gene: TRBJ2-5
CDR3aa: CASSYPFEETQYF
CDR3nt: TGTGCCAGCAGTTACCCCTTCGAAGAGACCCAGTACTTC

v_gene: TRBV28
abundance: -
d_gene: -
j_gene: TRBJ1-2
CDR3aa: CASSLSAGNYGYTF
CDR3nt: TGTGCCAGCAGTTTGTCGGCGGGGAACTATGGCTACACCTTC

v_gene: TRBV7-2
abundance: -
d_gene: TRBD2
j_gene: TRBJ2-7
CDR3aa: CASSILGLAGGYEQYF
CDR3nt: TGTGCCAGCAGCATCCTAGGACTAGCGGGGGGTTACGAGCAGTACTTC

v_gene: TRBV4-3
abundance: -
d_gene: -
j_gene: TRBJ1-1
CDR3aa: CASSQGFGRNTEAFF
CDR3nt: TGCGCCAGCAGCCAAGGTTTTGGGCGGAACACTGAAGCTTTCTTT

v_gene: TRBV7-9
abundance: once
d_gene: -
j_gene: TRBJ2-1
CDR3aa: CASSYNEQFF
CDR3nt: TGTGCCAGCAGTTACAATGAGCAGTTCTTC

v_gene: TRBV9
abundance: -
d_gene: -
j_gene: TRBJ2-3
CDR3aa: CASSASGVDTDTQYF
CDR3nt: TGTGCCAGCAGCGCCTCGGGAGTCGACACAGATACGCAGTATTTT